A single sample is the source of the 6 T cell receptor beta chains below, sequenced in a study of blood T cells in healthy people across ages (dated by TCRdb to 2015 to 2017). Library preparation used 5' RACE. Sequencing was performed on an Illumina HiSeq 2500. The second PCR ran for roughly 7 to 11 cycles and used a J-beta primer mix along with a sample-barcoded 5' primer. In-frame beta chains were kept once TCRdb had trimmed the public reads at Q25 with fastp and called clones with MiXCR. Identical CDR3 proteins give one entry, which carries the most common genes and DNA. This sample has 780,000 or so distinct CDR3 sequences in its table, and roughly 56% of those were observed once. The ten largest clones add up to roughly 26% of the sample. Material: blood. These receptors all stem from a man aged 40-49 years in good health.

This chain connects TRBV20-1 to TRBJ1-2, with D perhaps TRBD1 (6 bases). Germline V gene sequence: CDR1 DFQATT, CDR2 SNEGSKA (reference sequence). Trimming left V 1 base short and J 4 bases short, with 13 bases between. CDR3 length: 14 amino acids. CDR3 bases: TGCAGTGCTAGAGGGAATACAGGGTCCTATGGCTACACCTTC. It encodes CSARGNTGSYGYTF.

The rearrangement uses TRBV2 and TRBJ2-3; TRBD2 matches at 10 bases. Losses at the gene ends were 7 bases for V and 0 bases for J; bases not matched to a gene: 7. Germline CDR1 reads SNHLY; CDR2 reads FYNNEI. The CDR3 totals 16 residues. The CDR3 nucleotides read TGTGCCAGCAAGTCGACGACTAGCGGGAGCACAGATACGCAGTATTTT. Translated: CASKSTTSGSTDTQYF.

This clonotype has at least ten counts. The genes are TRBV9 and TRBJ2-1; 9 nucleotides match TRBD1. The junction had 12 bases not matched to a gene; V was cut back by 7 bases and J by 7 bases. The CDR3 contains 15 residues. Germline V CDR1 and CDR2: SGDLS, YYNGEE. The CDR3 loop is CASSLLQGAQNEQFF. The CDR3 coding sequence is TGTGCCAGCTCTCTTTTACAGGGGGCGCAGAATGAGCAGTTCTTC.

The rearrangement links TRBV7-8 to TRBJ1-5; D is possibly TRBD1 (5 bases). Per germline, CDR1 SGHVS and CDR2 FQNEAQ. This CDR3 is 17 amino acids long. V was clipped by 1 base and J by 0 bases, with 13 bases between them. CDR3 sequence: CASSLVTGAHSNQPQHF. DNA for the CDR3: TGTGCCAGCAGCTTAGTAACCGGGGCCCATAGCAATCAGCCCCAGCATTTT.

The chain employs TRBV20-1 and TRBJ2-3; D unclear. Looked up from germline, CDR1 is DFQATT and CDR2 is SNEGSKA (reference sequence). There are 15 residues in the CDR3. The ends were cut back, 0 bases at V and 5 bases at J, with 15 bases in the middle. As DNA, the CDR3 is TGCAGTGCTAGAGATCGGTTGACCTTGGGAGATACGCAGTATTTT. Protein sequence: CSARDRLTLGDTQYF.

This clonotype appeared a single time. The chain recombines TRBV28 with TRBJ2-2; TRBD2 might be the D (5 bases). This CDR3 has 13 amino acids. In germline, CDR1 is MDHEN, CDR2 SYDVKM. Deletions cut 6 bases from V and 4 bases from J, with 9 bases between. The chain's CDR3 is CASRPDFTGELFF. CDR3 in DNA: TGTGCCAGCAGACCGGACTTCACCGGGGAGCTGTTTTTT.